The 11 T cell receptor beta chains below come from one sample, sequenced in a study of shared clonotypes between healthy human individuals. Repertoires were generated with immunoSEQ multiplex PCR, while TCRdb's copy carries only in-frame clones and drops some. The data contain about 980,000 clones, 60% to 85% of them seen just once; the ten biggest clones take up roughly 1.5%. Sequencing input: memory CD4+ T cells sorted from blood. Sample subset: CD45RA-negative fraction. The receptors stem from a man between 18 and 35 years old in good health.

This clone was seen just once. The chain carries TRBV2 and TRBJ2-7; D remains ambiguous. There are 15 residues in the CDR3. V lost 4 bases to trimming and J lost 3 bases, with 16 bases between them. Germline V gives CDR1 SNHLY, CDR2 FYNNEI. CDR3 nucleotide sequence: TGTGCCAGCAGTGTCGATAATACGGTCGGCTACGAGCAGTACTTC. Translation: CASSVDNTVGYEQYF.

CDR3 sequence (DNA): TGTGCCTGGACATACAGCAATGAGCAGTTCTTC. Protein sequence: CAWTYSNEQFF. The V gene is TRBV30, the J gene TRBJ2-1, with D uncertain. V was shortened by 4 bases and J by 6 bases, with 7 bases between the two germline ends. Germline values: CDR1 GTSNPN, CDR2 SVGIG (reference sequence). The CDR3 spans 11 residues.

In the case of this clone: Other DNA sequences in this sample translate to the same CDR3. V gene TRBV2 combines with J gene TRBJ1-1; D unclear. CDR3 length: 13 residues. CDR1 and CDR2 (germline): SNHLY, FYNNEI. With 6 bases removed from V and 0 bases from J, the gap between germline ends came to 8 bases. Written as DNA, the CDR3 is TGTGCCAGCAGGGTTGACTTGAACACTGAAGCTTTCTTT. Protein: CASRVDLNTEAFF.

On this clone: This may stem from a read error, because a much larger clone lies one nucleotide away. The rearrangement joins TRBV5-5 to TRBJ1-4, with unresolved D. Germline values: CDR1 SGHKS, CDR2 YYEKEE (reference sequence). Trimming removed 4 bases at V and 0 bases at J, with 7 bases between. The CDR3 has 14 amino acids. DNA for the CDR3: TGTGCCAGCAGCGAGACAACAACTAATGAAAAACTGTTTTTT. Translated, it gives CASSETTTNEKLFF.

The chain combines TRBV6-5 with TRBJ2-7, with TRBD1 matching 9 bases. CDR1 is MNHEY and CDR2 is SVGAGI in the germline V gene. V shed 5 bases, J shed 6 bases, and the junction held 11 bases outside the gene matches. There are 15 residues in the CDR3. This CDR3 reads CASSPSGTGRLEQYF. For the CDR3, the DNA is TGTGCCAGCAGTCCCTCCGGGACAGGGCGCCTCGAGCAGTACTTC.

This clone turned up a few times. This sample also contains other DNA sequences that code for the same CDR3. The chain joins TRBV13 to TRBJ1-1, with 8 bases identical to TRBD1. This CDR3 is built from 14 residues. Germline-derived CDR1 and CDR2 are PRHDT and FYEKMQ (reference sequence). V lost 5 bases to trimming and J lost 2 bases; unmatched junction nucleotides: 4. This CDR3 is CASSLRGHNTEAFF. In DNA, the CDR3 is TGTGCCAGCAGCCTCAGGGGGCATAACACTGAAGCTTTCTTT.

The chain has TRBV5-8 and TRBJ2-3, with D possibly being TRBD1 (6 bases). The CDR3 contains 14 residues. Trimming took off 5 bases at V and 2 bases at J, with 12 bases between the two ends. Germline CDR1 is SGHTS and CDR2 is YDEGEE. The CDR3 DNA follows: TGTGCCAGCAGGGCCAGGGGCGACACAGATACGCAGTATTTT. Translated: CASRARGDTDTQYF.

The V and J genes are TRBV7-9 and TRBJ2-3, with TRBD2 matching over 7 bases. CDR3 length equals 16 residues. V was clipped by 2 bases and J by 0 bases; unmatched bases: 5. Germline V CDR1 and CDR2: SEHNR, FQNEAQ (reference sequence). The CDR3 here is CASSLFFSGSTDTQYF. The CDR3, as DNA: TGTGCCAGCAGCTTATTTTTTAGCGGGAGCACAGATACGCAGTATTTT.

The gene calls are TRBV6-1 and TRBJ2-7, with TRBD1 identical over 7 bases. CDR3 size: 13 residues. V lost 6 bases, J lost 1 base, and 3 bases stayed unmatched. Germline V CDR1 and CDR2: MNHNS, SASEGT. This chain's CDR3 is CASSVTGSYEQYF. Here the CDR3 DNA reads TGTGCCAGCAGCGTGACAGGGTCCTACGAGCAGTACTTC.

V gene TRBV5-1 combines with J gene TRBJ1-4; D is unresolved. The germline CDR1 and CDR2 sequences are SGHRS and YFSETQ. The CDR3 sequence is 14 residues long. V lost 0 bases and J 7 bases, leaving 10 bases between the germline ends. Here the CDR3 reads CASSLEGSGEKLFF. The CDR3 bases are TGCGCCAGCAGCTTGGAGGGAAGCGGTGAAAAACTGTTTTTT.

The chain couples TRBV27 to TRBJ1-2; no clear D gene. This CDR3 comprises 14 residues. The germline V gene encodes CDR1 MNHEY and CDR2 SMNVEV (reference sequence). The V end was cut by 5 bases, the J end by 4 bases, with 14 bases between. In DNA form, the CDR3 reads TGTGCCAGCAGTGGCTTCGGGCAGCTCTATGGCTACACCTTC. This gives the protein CASSGFGQLYGYTF.